This is a list of T cell receptor beta chains from one sample in a study of cytomegalovirus exposure and HLA in healthy donors. Using immunoSEQ multiplex PCR, the repertoire was profiled, and TCRdb retains in-frame clones only, with some absent. This sample yields 220,000 or so clones, of which approximately 88% are seen a single time; roughly 13% belongs to the top ten. The sequenced material came from PBMCs. The source of these receptors is a woman aged 25 to 39 in good health and CMV-seropositive. Each CDR3 is given with its conserved first and last residue. A D gene is named only where the DNA matches it firmly. Some rows mark clone size as missing; the rest say once, few, many or name a class of expanded clone.

d_call j_call v_call clone_size cdr3_nt cdr3_aa
TRBD1 TRBJ1-1 TRBV30 once TGTGCCAAAGACAGGGTGAACACTGAAGCTTTCTTT CAKDRVNTEAFF
TRBD2 TRBJ2-1 TRBV7-8 NA TGTGCCAGCAGCCCGATCGGGACTAGCGTAAGGGGTAATGAGCAGTTCTTC CASSPIGTSVRGNEQFF
TRBD2 TRBJ2-7 TRBV4-2 NA TGTGCCAGCAGCCATTTCACCGGGACTAGCGGATACGAGCAGTACTTC CASSHFTGTSGYEQYF
TRBD2 TRBJ2-1 TRBV9 once TGTGCCAGCAGCCCGGGACTAGCGGGAGTGGGCCACAATGAGCAGTTCTTC CASSPGLAGVGHNEQFF
TRBD1 TRBJ2-2 TRBV2 NA TGTGCCAGCAGTTATGGACAGGCCAACACCGGGGAGCTGTTTTTT CASSYGQANTGELFF
NA TRBJ2-1 TRBV6-5 once TGTGCCAGCACCCCTAGGGGGGCTAATGAGCAGTTCTTC CASTPRGANEQFF
NA TRBJ2-1 TRBV15 NA TGTGCCACCAGCAGATCCCGGGGTACCTACAATGAGCAGTTCTTC CATSRSRGTYNEQFF
NA TRBJ1-5 TRBV6-1 NA TGTGCCAGCAGTGACGGCTTGGGGTTTTGGGATAACAATCAGCCCCAGCATTTT CASSDGLGFWDNNQPQHF
NA TRBJ1-1 TRBV6-5 NA TGTGCCAGCAGTTACGGACAAATGAACACTGAAGCTTTCTTT CASSYGQMNTEAFF
TRBD1 TRBJ2-7 TRBV6-1 NA TGTGCCAGCAGTGAAAGGGACAGGCCCTACGAGCAGTACTTC CASSERDRPYEQYF
NA TRBJ1-2 TRBV29-1 NA TGCAGCGTTGATAGTAGGGACGTGGGCTACACCTTC CSVDSRDVGYTF
NA TRBJ1-1 TRBV27 few TGTGCCAGCACCCTAAACGTATACATGAACACTGAAGCTTTCTTT CASTLNVYMNTEAFF
TRBD1 TRBJ1-5 TRBV12-5 NA TGTGCTAGTGGTTCATCAAAGGGACAGCTATTTTATAGCAATCAGCCCCAGCATTTT CASGSSKGQLFYSNQPQHF
NA TRBJ2-2 TRBV6-5 once TGTGCCAGCTCGGCTAGTTTCACCGGGGAGCTGTTTTTT CASSASFTGELFF
NA TRBJ1-1 TRBV7-4 NA TGTGCCAGCAGCTTGAACTTTGAAGCTTTCTTT CASSLNFEAFF
NA TRBJ2-7 TRBV2 few TGTGCCAGCAGTGAGGAAGGGGGGGTCTACGAGCAGTACTTC CASSEEGGVYEQYF
NA TRBJ2-2 TRBV11-3 NA TGTGCCAGCAGCCAGGGGGGTAGTCTCGGCGAGCTGTTTTTT CASSQGGSLGELFF
NA TRBJ1-5 TRBV11-2 NA TGTGCCAGCAGCTTAGATGGCCCGAATCAGCCCCAGCATTTT CASSLDGPNQPQHF
NA TRBJ1-5 TRBV9 NA TGTGCCAGCAGCGGGGGGAACAATCAGCCCCAGCATTTT CASSGGNNQPQHF
NA TRBJ1-4 TRBV2 NA TGTGCCAGCAGCCCCCGGTCAACTAATGAAAAACTGTTTTTT CASSPRSTNEKLFF
NA TRBJ1-2 TRBV2 NA TGTGCCAGACCCAATATAGCAGGGAGTAACTATGGCTACACCTTC CARPNIAGSNYGYTF
NA TRBJ1-2 TRBV20-1 NA TGCAGCCCTGGGGGGGACTATGGCTACACCTTC CSPGGDYGYTF
NA TRBJ2-4 TRBV2 NA TGTGCCAGGACAGCTAGTATAGCCAAAAACATTCAGTACTTC CARTASIAKNIQYF
NA TRBJ1-2 TRBV29-1 NA TGCAGCGCCCTAAGCCCTTCGAAAGGCTACACCTTC CSALSPSKGYTF
NA TRBJ1-1 TRBV6-4 few TGTGCCAGCAGACAGGGCCTGGGCACTGAAGCTTTCTTT CASRQGLGTEAFF
TRBD2 TRBJ2-1 TRBV7-9 NA TGTGCCAGCAGCTTAGGTTACGTAGCGGGAGCAGGTGAGCAGTTCTTC CASSLGYVAGAGEQFF
TRBD1 TRBJ1-2 TRBV7-3 NA TGTGCCAGCAGCCTGACAGGGGGCCAGGGCTACACCTTC CASSLTGGQGYTF
NA TRBJ1-2 TRBV6-5 NA TGTGCCAGCAGTTACCTCGGTGAGATGGTCTATGGCTACACCTTC CASSYLGEMVYGYTF
TRBD2 TRBJ2-3 TRBV5-1 NA TGCGCCAGCAGTTTTAGCGGGAGGACCTCCACAGATACGCAGTATTTT CASSFSGRTSTDTQYF
NA TRBJ2-7 TRBV5-6 few TGTGCCAGCAGCTTTGGTCACGAGCAGTACTTC CASSFGHEQYF
NA TRBJ2-6 TRBV7-3 NA TGTGCCAGCAGCTTGGCCGGAAACTCTGGGGCCAACGTCCTGACTTTC CASSLAGNSGANVLTF
NA TRBJ1-2 TRBV6-1 NA TGTGCCAGCAGTGAAAGCGTTGTCCCTAACTATGGCTACACCTTC CASSESVVPNYGYTF
TRBD1 TRBJ2-7 TRBV7-9 NA TGTGCCAGCAGTTTAAGGGGGCGATCCTACGAGCAGTACTTC CASSLRGRSYEQYF
NA TRBJ2-7 TRBV7-9 NA TGTGCCAGCAGTTCTGAGAAAGGGGGCTACGAGCAGTACTTC CASSSEKGGYEQYF
TRBD2 TRBJ2-7 TRBV13 NA TGTGCCAGCAGCCAGGGACTAGCGGGAGGGATCGGATACGAGCAGTACTTC CASSQGLAGGIGYEQYF